The entry that follows covers one TCR beta chain sequence. What it binds is not known. The CDR3 covers 13 residues. Germline lookup yields CDR1 LNHDA and CDR2 SQIVND (reference sequence). Trimming took 7 bases from V and 0 from J, leaving 9 bases between them. The protocol was immunoSEQ multiplex PCR, while the TCRdb copy is restricted to in-frame clones and leaves out a portion. The repertoire holds more than 2,500 clones, with about 25% as singletons. The data belong to a study of T cells in localized non-small cell lung cancer. Study-wide findings and caveats: Sequencing covered just one tumor region, so heterogeneity cannot be ruled out.

This clonotype was obtained from a male donor at least 60 years old with stage III lung adenocarcinoma. Sequences were derived from lung tumor tissue, sampled before any cancer treatment. This chain joins TRBV19 and TRBJ1-1; maybe TRBD1 (5 bases). The chain's CDR3 is CASKRTLNTEAFF. The CDR3 DNA is TGTGCCAGTAAGAGGACATTGAACACTGAAGCTTTCTTT.